The clone carrying this T cell receptor beta chain showed up just once. In germline, CDR1 is SGDLS, CDR2 YYNGEE. The CDR3 runs 14 residues. With 3 bases removed from V and 5 bases from J, the gap between germline ends came to 14 bases. This sample is drawn from a study of cytomegalovirus exposure and HLA in healthy donors. The repertoire was sequenced with immunoSEQ multiplex PCR; TCRdb's copy has only in-frame clones and lacks some. Among about 120,000 clones, more than 70% were seen once, and the ten largest hold 1.5% to 2%. The receptor comes from a woman aged 18 to 35 in good health and CMV-seronegative. This chain uses TRBV9 with TRBJ1-1, with a weak D call TRBD1 (6 bases). Sequenced material: PBMCs. CDR3 region: CASSAQGPGTEAFF. The CDR3 DNA is TGTGCCAGCAGCGCACAGGGCCCTGGGACTGAAGCTTTCTTT.